This paragraph reports one T cell receptor beta chain. Germline assignment: CDR1 SGHRS and CDR2 YFSETQ. The CDR3 totals 15 residues. Trimming removed 6 bases from V and 1 base from J, with 16 bases in between. This sample stems from a study of blood T cell repertoires in COVID-19. Study overall: Sources were T cells, B-cell-depleted T cells, or PBMCs; the material itself was cDNA or gDNA.

Assay used: immunoSEQ multiplex PCR; TCRdb lists only in-frame clones, some missing. The sample includes 250,000 or so clones, around 86% of them seen just once. Specimen: peripheral blood. The V call is TRBV5-1, the J call TRBJ1-1, with D possibly TRBD1 on 6 matching bases. The source of this sequence is a woman in her twenties or thirties with active or convalescent COVID-19. The CDR3 sequence is CASTPGGLGNTEAFF. CDR3 coding DNA: TGCGCCAGCACCCCGGGGGGGCTAGGGAACACTGAAGCTTTCTTT.